A selection of T cell receptor beta chains follows, all from one sample in a study of post-analysis software for immune sequencing data. TCRdb used MiXCR to reprocess the PCR reads, holding one entry per CDR3 protein. Of about 540,000 distinct CDR3 sequences in the sample, around a third were seen once. Sequencing was done on a sample of blood. Receptors originate from a girl younger than 18 with multiple sclerosis. CDR3s include the opening cysteine and the closing phenylalanine or tryptophan. A D gene is named only where the DNA matches it firmly. Size values are once, few and many counts, or a class for expanded clones, and some rows have none.

D gene: TRBD1; J gene: TRBJ2-7; V gene: TRBV6-1; clone size: .; CDR3 DNA: TGTGCCAGCAGTGAGGGGGCAGGGGGCACATCGTACGAGCAGTACTTC; CDR3 protein: CASSEGAGGTSYEQYF
D gene: TRBD2; J gene: TRBJ2-5; V gene: TRBV11-2; clone size: .; CDR3 DNA: TGTGCCAGCAGCTCCCCCCGACTAGCGGAACGCAAGCAGTACTTC; CDR3 protein: CASSSPRLAERKQYF
D gene: TRBD1; J gene: TRBJ1-5; V gene: TRBV10-3; clone size: few; CDR3 DNA: TGTGCCATCAGTGAACAGGGGGCCGGGCAGCCCCAGCATTTT; CDR3 protein: CAISEQGAGQPQHF
D gene: .; J gene: TRBJ2-7; V gene: TRBV5-1; clone size: .; CDR3 DNA: TGCGCCAGCAGCTCATACGGGACAATCTTCTCCTACAATGAGCAGTACTTC; CDR3 protein: CASSSYGTIFSYNEQYF
D gene: .; J gene: TRBJ2-2; V gene: TRBV20-1; clone size: .; CDR3 DNA: TGCAGTGCTAGGAGGACCGGGGAGCTGTTTTTT; CDR3 protein: CSARRTGELFF
D gene: .; J gene: TRBJ2-5; V gene: TRBV28; clone size: few; CDR3 DNA: TGTGCCAGCGTCGACCTGGAGACCCAGTACTTC; CDR3 protein: CASVDLETQYF
D gene: .; J gene: TRBJ1-1; V gene: TRBV29-1; clone size: .; CDR3 DNA: TGCAGCCTGGGGAAAGGGCGAGGCACTGAAGCTTTCTTT; CDR3 protein: CSLGKGRGTEAFF
D gene: .; J gene: TRBJ2-1; V gene: TRBV7-2; clone size: .; CDR3 DNA: TGTGCTAGCAGCTTAAAATTGCGGCGCGCGAGCTCCTACAATGAGCAGTTCTTC; CDR3 protein: CASSLKLRRASSYNEQFF
D gene: .; J gene: TRBJ1-1; V gene: TRBV5-1; clone size: few; CDR3 DNA: TGCGCCAGCAGCGGGGGGAGTGCTGAAGCTTTCTTT; CDR3 protein: CASSGGSAEAFF
D gene: .; J gene: TRBJ2-4; V gene: TRBV5-5; clone size: once; CDR3 DNA: TGTGCCAGCAGCTTGGTTAGACGGACCTTGGGAAACATTCAGTACTTC; CDR3 protein: CASSLVRRTLGNIQYF
D gene: .; J gene: TRBJ1-2; V gene: TRBV27; clone size: many; CDR3 DNA: TGTGCCAGCAGTTGGCACCCGGGACTTCTCTCAAGGGCCAACTATGGCTACACCTTC; CDR3 protein: CASSWHPGLLSRANYGYTF
D gene: .; J gene: TRBJ2-6; V gene: TRBV27; clone size: .; CDR3 DNA: TGTGCCAGCAGTTTCACAGGGAGGGGAAGATCTGGGGCCAACGTCCTGACTTTC; CDR3 protein: CASSFTGRGRSGANVLTF
D gene: .; J gene: TRBJ2-7; V gene: TRBV7-9; clone size: .; CDR3 DNA: TGTGCCAGCAGCTTAGCGGGCAGGAACTACGAGCAGTACTTC; CDR3 protein: CASSLAGRNYEQYF
D gene: TRBD1; J gene: TRBJ2-7; V gene: TRBV29-1; clone size: .; CDR3 DNA: TGCAGCGTTGAGGCCGGGACAGGGGGCTGGTACGAGCAGTACTTC; CDR3 protein: CSVEAGTGGWYEQYF
D gene: TRBD2; J gene: TRBJ2-1; V gene: TRBV5-1; clone size: few; CDR3 DNA: TGCGCCAGCAGCTCACGACCGGGACTAGCGGGGGATCACTACAATGAGCAGTTCTTC; CDR3 protein: CASSSRPGLAGDHYNEQFF
D gene: .; J gene: TRBJ1-1; V gene: TRBV10-1; clone size: .; CDR3 DNA: TGCGCCAGCAGTGAGAGGCGGCTGAACACTGAAGCTTTCTTT; CDR3 protein: CASSERRLNTEAFF
D gene: .; J gene: TRBJ1-2; V gene: TRBV12-3/TRBV12-4; clone size: .; CDR3 DNA: TGTGCCAGCAGTCCTACTGGGACAACTAACTATGGCTACACCTTC; CDR3 protein: CASSPTGTTNYGYTF
D gene: TRBD2; J gene: TRBJ2-1; V gene: TRBV10-3; clone size: .; CDR3 DNA: TGTGCCATCAGGTCGCCGGGGGGGGAACCTGAGCAGTTCTTC; CDR3 protein: CAIRSPGGEPEQFF
D gene: .; J gene: TRBJ2-1; V gene: TRBV3-1; clone size: .; CDR3 DNA: TGTGCCAGCAGCCCGACGGACGGGAGTCAGTTCTTC; CDR3 protein: CASSPTDGSQFF
D gene: TRBD1; J gene: TRBJ1-1; V gene: TRBV30; clone size: .; CDR3 DNA: TGTGCCTGGGGGACAGGGGGCATTTCGATGAACACTGAAGCTTTCTTT; CDR3 protein: CAWGTGGISMNTEAFF
D gene: .; J gene: TRBJ2-5; V gene: TRBV5-6; clone size: few; CDR3 DNA: .; CDR3 protein: CARGYPCTGTQETQYF
D gene: .; J gene: TRBJ1-4; V gene: TRBV6-1; clone size: few; CDR3 DNA: TGTGCCAGCAGTAAATCCCTCATAAACAGGGTTTTTAATGAAAAACTGTTTTTT; CDR3 protein: CASSKSLINRVFNEKLFF
D gene: TRBD2; J gene: TRBJ2-5; V gene: TRBV7-9; clone size: .; CDR3 DNA: TGTGCCAGCAGCTTTAGCGGGGGTTACCAAGAGACCCAGTACTTC; CDR3 protein: CASSFSGGYQETQYF
D gene: TRBD2; J gene: TRBJ2-3; V gene: TRBV6-6; clone size: few; CDR3 DNA: TGTGCCAGCAGGCCCATCCTAGCGGGGGGTACAGATACGCAGTATTTT; CDR3 protein: CASRPILAGGTDTQYF
D gene: .; J gene: TRBJ2-6; V gene: TRBV14; clone size: .; CDR3 DNA: TGTGCCAGCAGCCAGGGGGCGGCGGGGGCCAACGTCCTGACTTTC; CDR3 protein: CASSQGAAGANVLTF
D gene: .; J gene: TRBJ2-1; V gene: TRBV5-5; clone size: .; CDR3 DNA: TGTGCCAGCAGCGTCGAACCTAGGGGCAATGAGCAGTTCTTC; CDR3 protein: CASSVEPRGNEQFF
D gene: .; J gene: TRBJ2-1; V gene: TRBV5-1; clone size: .; CDR3 DNA: TGCGCCAGCAGCCGTGAGGGAGAGACCCAGTTCTTC; CDR3 protein: CASSREGETQFF
D gene: .; J gene: TRBJ1-5; V gene: TRBV12-3/TRBV12-4; clone size: few; CDR3 DNA: TGTGCCAGCACGGATGAAGGGCATCAGCCCCAGCATTTT; CDR3 protein: CASTDEGHQPQHF
D gene: TRBD2; J gene: TRBJ2-7; V gene: TRBV7-6; clone size: few; CDR3 DNA: TGTGCCAGCAGTCCAGGTGGGGGGGACCCCTACGAGCAGTACTTC; CDR3 protein: CASSPGGGDPYEQYF
D gene: .; J gene: TRBJ2-5; V gene: TRBV10-3; clone size: .; CDR3 DNA: TGTGCCATCAGTGAGTCCCTGACAGGGAGGGACAGAAAGACCCAGTACTTC; CDR3 protein: CAISESLTGRDRKTQYF
D gene: .; J gene: TRBJ2-1; V gene: TRBV24-1; clone size: few; CDR3 DNA: TGTGCCACCAGTGACCCTGGACAGAGACCTAACAATGAGCAGTTCTTC; CDR3 protein: CATSDPGQRPNNEQFF
D gene: TRBD2; J gene: TRBJ2-1; V gene: TRBV5-6; clone size: few; CDR3 DNA: TGTGCCAGCAGCTTGGGTCGGACTAGTGTCTACAATGAGCAGTTCTTC; CDR3 protein: CASSLGRTSVYNEQFF
D gene: TRBD2; J gene: TRBJ2-1; V gene: TRBV7-2; clone size: few; CDR3 DNA: TGTGCCAGCAGCCCTGGGGCGGGACTACTTTTCTACAATGAGCAGTTCTTC; CDR3 protein: CASSPGAGLLFYNEQFF
D gene: .; J gene: TRBJ2-5; V gene: TRBV7-3; clone size: few; CDR3 DNA: TGTGCCAGCAGCTTAACGGGAGCCTCCTCCCGCCAAGAGACCCAGTACTTC; CDR3 protein: CASSLTGASSRQETQYF
D gene: .; J gene: TRBJ1-2; V gene: TRBV7-2; clone size: .; CDR3 DNA: TGTGCCAGCAGTTTCCATCCAAACCGGGACTATGGCTACACCTTC; CDR3 protein: CASSFHPNRDYGYTF
D gene: .; J gene: TRBJ1-2; V gene: TRBV20-1; clone size: .; CDR3 DNA: TGCAGTGCTCGACAGCGCCCCTATGGCTACACCTTC; CDR3 protein: CSARQRPYGYTF
D gene: TRBD2; J gene: TRBJ2-5; V gene: TRBV4-1; clone size: .; CDR3 DNA: TGCGCCAGCAGCCAAAAGGCCGGGGGGTACCTCCAAGAGACCCAGTACTTC; CDR3 protein: CASSQKAGGYLQETQYF
D gene: .; J gene: TRBJ1-1; V gene: TRBV5-1; clone size: .; CDR3 DNA: TGCGCCAGCAGCTGGGACATTCAGGGAACTGAAGCTTTCTTT; CDR3 protein: CASSWDIQGTEAFF
D gene: .; J gene: TRBJ1-2; V gene: TRBV7-2; clone size: .; CDR3 DNA: TGTGCCAGCAACAAGGGGGGAATCTATGGCTACACCTTC; CDR3 protein: CASNKGGIYGYTF
D gene: .; J gene: TRBJ2-6; V gene: TRBV27; clone size: .; CDR3 DNA: TGTGCCAGCAGTCCAATAGTAAACTCTGGGGCCAACGTCCTGACTTTC; CDR3 protein: CASSPIVNSGANVLTF
D gene: TRBD1; J gene: TRBJ1-2; V gene: TRBV6-6; clone size: .; CDR3 DNA: TGTGCCAGCAGCCGTGGACAGGGGCTTGGCTACGCGTATGGCTACACCTTC; CDR3 protein: CASSRGQGLGYAYGYTF
D gene: .; J gene: TRBJ1-2; V gene: TRBV5-1; clone size: few; CDR3 DNA: TGCGCCAGCAGTAAAGCGGACCCCGGCGGCTACACCTTC; CDR3 protein: CASSKADPGGYTF
D gene: TRBD1; J gene: TRBJ2-7; V gene: TRBV9; clone size: many; CDR3 DNA: TGTGCCAGCAGCGTGGGACAGGGGGGCTACGAGCAGTACTTC; CDR3 protein: CASSVGQGGYEQYF
D gene: TRBD1; J gene: TRBJ1-5; V gene: TRBV29-1; clone size: .; CDR3 DNA: TGCAGCGTCGCCACAGGGGACAATCAGCCCCAGCATTTT; CDR3 protein: CSVATGDNQPQHF
D gene: .; J gene: TRBJ1-4; V gene: TRBV6-1; clone size: .; CDR3 DNA: TGTGCCAGCAGCCAGGATCCCGGGGGCGGTGAAAAACTGTTTTTT; CDR3 protein: CASSQDPGGGEKLFF
D gene: .; J gene: TRBJ1-2; V gene: TRBV6-5; clone size: few; CDR3 DNA: TGTGCCAGCCGAGGGGGAAGGGACTATGGCTACACCTTC; CDR3 protein: CASRGGRDYGYTF
D gene: .; J gene: TRBJ1-5; V gene: TRBV20-1; clone size: once; CDR3 DNA: TGCAGTGCCCAACGGTGGGGGAACCAGCCCCAGCATTTT; CDR3 protein: CSAQRWGNQPQHF
D gene: .; J gene: TRBJ2-5; V gene: TRBV20-1; clone size: .; CDR3 DNA: TGCAGTGCTAGAAGGGTAGGCGTGGGGCCGACCCAGTACTTC; CDR3 protein: CSARRVGVGPTQYF